This TCR beta chain came from a study of blood T cell repertoires in COVID-19. Looking at the study overall: PBMCs, B-cell-depleted T cells, or T cells were the source of the cDNA or gDNA that made up the material.

Measured with immunoSEQ multiplex PCR; TCRdb has only the in-frame clones, and not every one. The top ten hold over 0.7% of the sample, which has a few hundred thousand clones, just over 90% seen once. The CDR3 loop spans 13 amino acids. Germline CDR1 is LNHDA and CDR2 is SQIVND (reference sequence). V lost 7 bases and J lost 0, with 9 bases in between. Sequenced: PBMCs or T cells enriched from blood (not recorded which). This receptor was taken from a woman in her forties who had been exposed to COVID-19. The rearrangement uses TRBV19 and TRBJ1-1; no firm D call. CDR3 residues: CASKTQVNTEAFF. CDR3 DNA: TGTGCCAGTAAGACCCAGGTGAACACTGAAGCTTTCTTT.